This TCR beta chain stems from a study of identical twins. TCRdb used MiXCR to reprocess the 5' RACE reads, holding one entry per CDR3 protein. Of 300,000 to 400,000 distinct CDR3 sequences in the sample, around 12% were seen once. The CDR3 length is 17 residues. Trimming stripped 4 bases from V and 6 bases from J, with 22 bases between. Germline CDR1 and CDR2: MNHEY and SMNVEV (reference sequence). In this sample, this clonotype turned up a few times. With no exceptions, donors were healthy Caucasians. The sample also formed part of further work on yellow fever vaccine responses in identical twins.

This TCR was recovered from a woman aged 18-30 years in good health. The sample taken for sequencing was CD8+ T cells sorted from blood. The chain joins TRBV27 to TRBJ2-1; D is possibly TRBD2 (5 bases). The CDR3 DNA sequence: TGTGCCAGCAGTTCGCTAAAGACCGGGTCCGGGGTCAATGAGCAGTTCTTC. This translates into CASSSLKTGSGVNEQFF.